A single sample gave rise to the 14 T cell receptor beta chains below, sequenced in a study of graft-versus-host responses after intestinal transplantation. This table comes from immunoSEQ multiplex PCR, and its TCRdb copy is limited to in-frame clones, with some not included. Here the sample spans about 39,000 clones, about 93% being singletons. These receptors' targets are unknown. Sequencing used unstimulated CD8+ T cells sorted from spleen or lymph node cells, obtained before transplant. These receptors came from a human donor who was the organ donor for an intestinal transplant.

This clone was detected once. The V and J genes are TRBV28 and TRBJ2-7, with a weak D call TRBD1 (6 bases). The V end was cut by 7 bases, the J end by 0 bases, with 7 bases between. This CDR3 has 12 amino acids. CDR1 and CDR2 from the germline V gene are MDHEN and SYDVKM. CDR3 sequence reads: CASKDSSYEQYF. CDR3 DNA sequence: TGTGCCAGCAAGGACAGCTCCTACGAGCAGTACTTC.

The V and J genes are TRBV13 and TRBJ2-5; 8 positions agree with TRBD1. The CDR3 sequence is 16 residues long. The V gene end was trimmed by 0 bases and the J gene end by 5 bases; junction bases not matched to a gene: 8. CDR1 and CDR2 (germline): PRHDT, FYEKMQ (reference sequence). The CDR3 reads CASSLGQGAIIETQYF. CDR3 DNA sequence: TGTGCCAGCAGCTTAGGCCAGGGGGCCATTATTGAGACCCAGTACTTC.

This clone occurred once. This rearrangement joins TRBV29-1 to TRBJ2-1, with 7 bases that match TRBD1. This CDR3 region has 13 residues. V trimming: 2 bases; J trimming: 6 bases; junction bases outside the gene matches: 4. Germline V gives CDR1 SQVTM, CDR2 ANQGSEA. This chain's CDR3 is CSVESRQGNEQFF. CDR3 in DNA: TGCAGCGTTGAATCCCGACAGGGCAATGAGCAGTTCTTC.

The V gene is TRBV4-2, the J gene TRBJ1-1; 7 bases fit TRBD1. The CDR3 runs to 18 residues. V trimming: 3 bases; J trimming: 4 bases; junction bases outside the gene matches: 17. The germline gives CDR1 LGHNA, CDR2 YNFKEQ. The CDR3 region is CASSHWLSLQGRVTEAFF. CDR3 nucleotides: TGTGCCAGCAGCCATTGGCTATCATTACAGGGGAGGGTCACTGAAGCTTTCTTT.

J is TRBJ2-5 and V is TRBV7-6; 7 bases agree with TRBD1. Germline V CDR1 and CDR2: SGHVS, FNYEAQ. V shed 5 bases and J 2 bases; nucleotides not matched to a gene: 5. This CDR3 contains 14 residues. The CDR3 region has the DNA TGTGCCAGCAGCCCTGGGACAGCGCAAGAGACCCAGTACTTC. It encodes CASSPGTAQETQYF.

The rearrangement links TRBV5-6 to TRBJ1-5; D possibly corresponds to TRBD1 (5 bases). Looked up from germline, CDR1 is SGHDT and CDR2 is YYEEEE. V lost 4 bases and J lost 4, with 12 bases in between. This CDR3 has 14 amino acids. CDR3 protein: CASSRGRLNQPQHF. In DNA form, the CDR3 reads TGTGCCAGCAGCCGGGGACGGTTGAATCAGCCCCAGCATTTT.

The rearrangement links TRBV4-3 to TRBJ2-5; D might be TRBD2 (6 bases). The germline V gene encodes CDR1 LGHNA and CDR2 YSLEER. This CDR3 has 15 residues. Deletions cut 3 bases from V and 0 bases from J, with 11 bases between. The CDR3 here is CASSQFRDYQETQYF. The CDR3 nucleotides read TGCGCCAGCAGCCAGTTCCGGGACTACCAAGAGACCCAGTACTTC.

V usage is TRBV7-2 and J usage is TRBJ1-5; D remains ambiguous. CDR3 length: 13 amino acids. Trimming cost V 3 bases and J 4 bases, with 7 bases left between them. Germline loops: CDR1 SGHTA, CDR2 FQGNSA. Written as DNA, the CDR3 is TGTGCCAGCAGCTTGGTCGGAAATCAGCCCCAGCATTTT. Translating it yields CASSLVGNQPQHF.

The chain joins TRBV4-1 to TRBJ2-1; 7 positions match TRBD1. The germline CDR1 and CDR2 sequences are MGHRA and YSYEKL. The CDR3 sequence is 14 residues long. Trimming cost V 3 bases and J 8 bases; bases outside gene matches: 7. The DNA of the CDR3 is TGCGCCAGCAGCCAGGCAGGGGGTTCCGATGAGCAGTTCTTC. This codes for CASSQAGGSDEQFF.

CDR3: CASSFYTGVGEAFF. The CDR3 DNA reads TGTGCCAGCAGCTTCTATACAGGGGTGGGTGAAGCTTTCTTT. The chain carries TRBV5-4 and TRBJ1-1, with 7 positions matching TRBD1. Germline V gene sequence: CDR1 SGHNT, CDR2 YYREEE (reference sequence). After removal of 2 bases from V and 7 bases from J, the junction contained 8 bases not matched to a gene. This CDR3 spans 14 amino acids.

The chain joins TRBV5-5 to TRBJ2-2, with TRBD1 matching 7 bases. V lost 0 bases, J lost 6 bases, and 2 bases stayed unmatched. The CDR3 length is 14 residues. Germline assignment: CDR1 SGHKS and CDR2 YYEKEE (reference sequence). The CDR3 DNA reads TGTGCCAGCAGCTTGGGCCAGGGGGCCGGGGAGCTGTTTTTT. Protein sequence: CASSLGQGAGELFF.

Regarding this clone: The same CDR3 arises from other DNA sequences in this sample as well. The chain is built from TRBV27 and TRBJ2-7; possibly TRBD2 for D (5 bases). Germline V lookup: CDR1 MNHEY, CDR2 SMNVEV (reference sequence). The CDR3 consists of 16 residues. Trimming took 4 bases from V and 4 from J, leaving 20 bases between them. The CDR3 region is CASSSSDLSSYYEQYF. As DNA, the CDR3 is TGTGCCAGCAGTTCCTCGGACTTGTCCAGCTATTACGAGCAGTACTTC.

The J gene is TRBJ2-3, the V gene TRBV5-4, with 9 nucleotides matching TRBD1. Looked up from germline, CDR1 is SGHNT and CDR2 is YYREEE (reference sequence). There are 17 residues in the CDR3. The ends lost 0 bases at V and 0 bases at J; junction bases unmatched: 5. CDR3 bases: TGTGCCAGCAGCTTGGCCAGGACAGGGGCTAGCACAGATACGCAGTATTTT. This codes for CASSLARTGASTDTQYF.

This chain uses TRBV28 with TRBJ1-5; weak D call: TRBD1 (5 bases). From germline, CDR1 is MDHEN and CDR2 SYDVKM. This CDR3 region has 18 residues. Trimming removed 3 bases at V and 4 bases at J, with 22 bases between. This CDR3 reads CASSFPTVNPAFNQPQHF. The DNA for the CDR3 is TGTGCCAGCAGTTTCCCGACAGTCAACCCGGCTTTTAATCAGCCCCAGCATTTT.